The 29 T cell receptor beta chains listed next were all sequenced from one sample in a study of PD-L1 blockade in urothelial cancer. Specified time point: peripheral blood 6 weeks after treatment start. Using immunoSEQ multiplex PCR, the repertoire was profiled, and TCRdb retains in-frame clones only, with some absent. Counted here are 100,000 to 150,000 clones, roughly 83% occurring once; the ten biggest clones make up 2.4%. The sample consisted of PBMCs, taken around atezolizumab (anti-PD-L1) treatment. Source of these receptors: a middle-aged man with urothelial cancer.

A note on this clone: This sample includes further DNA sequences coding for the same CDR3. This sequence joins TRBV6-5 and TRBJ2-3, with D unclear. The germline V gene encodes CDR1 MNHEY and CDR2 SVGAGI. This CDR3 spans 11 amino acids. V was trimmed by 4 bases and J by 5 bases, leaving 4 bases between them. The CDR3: CASSSLDTQYF. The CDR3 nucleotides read TGTGCCAGCAGTTCCTTAGATACGCAGTATTTT.

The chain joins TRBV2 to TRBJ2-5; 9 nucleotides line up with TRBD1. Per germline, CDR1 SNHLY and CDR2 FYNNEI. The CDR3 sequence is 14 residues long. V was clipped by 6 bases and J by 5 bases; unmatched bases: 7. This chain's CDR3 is CASSPDRGWETQYF. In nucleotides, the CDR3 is TGTGCCAGCAGCCCTGACAGGGGGTGGGAGACCCAGTACTTC.

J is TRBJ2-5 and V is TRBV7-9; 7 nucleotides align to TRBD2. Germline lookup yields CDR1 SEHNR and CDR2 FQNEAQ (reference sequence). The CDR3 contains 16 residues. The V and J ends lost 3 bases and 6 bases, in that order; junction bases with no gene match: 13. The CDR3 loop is CASSFELSGIRQTQYF. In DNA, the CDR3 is TGTGCCAGCAGCTTCGAATTGAGCGGGATTCGGCAGACCCAGTACTTC.

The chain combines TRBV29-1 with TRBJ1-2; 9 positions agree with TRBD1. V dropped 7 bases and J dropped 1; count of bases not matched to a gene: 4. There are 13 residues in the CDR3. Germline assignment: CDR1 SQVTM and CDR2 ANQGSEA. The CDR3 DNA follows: TGCAGCGCACGACAGGGGGGTAACTATGGCTACACCTTC. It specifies CSARQGGNYGYTF.

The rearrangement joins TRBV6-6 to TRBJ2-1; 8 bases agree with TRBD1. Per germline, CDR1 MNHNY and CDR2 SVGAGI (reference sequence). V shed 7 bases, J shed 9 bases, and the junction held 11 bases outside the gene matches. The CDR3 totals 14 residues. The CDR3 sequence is CASTSTGVYSEQFF. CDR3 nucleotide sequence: TGTGCCAGCACCTCGACAGGGGTCTATAGTGAGCAGTTCTTC.

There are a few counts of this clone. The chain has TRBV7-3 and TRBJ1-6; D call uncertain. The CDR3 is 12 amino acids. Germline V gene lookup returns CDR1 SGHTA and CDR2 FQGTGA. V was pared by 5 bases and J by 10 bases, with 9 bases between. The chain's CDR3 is CASSEGASPLHF. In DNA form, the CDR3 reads TGTGCCAGCAGCGAAGGAGCCTCACCCCTCCACTTT. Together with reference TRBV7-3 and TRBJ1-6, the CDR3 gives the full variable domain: GAGVSQTPSNKVTEKGKYVELRCDPISGHTALYWYRQSLGQGPEFLIYFQGTGAADDSGLPNDRFFAVRPEGSVSTLKIQRTERGDSAVYLCASSEGASPLHFGNGTRLTVT.

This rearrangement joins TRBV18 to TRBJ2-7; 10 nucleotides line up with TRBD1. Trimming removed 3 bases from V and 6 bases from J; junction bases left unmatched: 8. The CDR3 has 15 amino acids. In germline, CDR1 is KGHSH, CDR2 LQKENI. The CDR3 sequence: CASSPSGQGFREQYF. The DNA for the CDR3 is TGTGCCAGCTCACCCTCGGGACAGGGGTTTCGCGAGCAGTACTTC.

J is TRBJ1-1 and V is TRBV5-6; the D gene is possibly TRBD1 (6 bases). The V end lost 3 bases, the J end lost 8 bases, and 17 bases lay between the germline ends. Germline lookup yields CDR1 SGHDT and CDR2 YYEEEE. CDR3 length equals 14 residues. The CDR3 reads CASSSDRLFGEAFF. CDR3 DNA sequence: TGTGCCAGCAGCTCTGACAGGCTATTCGGGGAAGCTTTCTTT.

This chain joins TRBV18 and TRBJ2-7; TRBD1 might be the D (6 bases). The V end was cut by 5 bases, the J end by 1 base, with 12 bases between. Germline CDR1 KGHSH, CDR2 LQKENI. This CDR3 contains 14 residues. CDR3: CASSAGTTSYEQYF. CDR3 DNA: TGTGCCAGCTCAGCCGGGACAACTTCCTACGAGCAGTACTTC.

This chain's CDR3 is CASSISEGPYEQYF. The DNA of the CDR3 is TGTGCCAGTAGTATAAGCGAAGGCCCATACGAGCAGTACTTC. The rearrangement links TRBV19 to TRBJ2-7; D not resolved. Germline CDR1 reads LNHDA; CDR2 reads SQIVND (reference sequence). Between the trimmed V and J ends, which lost 2 bases and 4 bases, there was a span of 12 bases. This CDR3 has 14 amino acids.

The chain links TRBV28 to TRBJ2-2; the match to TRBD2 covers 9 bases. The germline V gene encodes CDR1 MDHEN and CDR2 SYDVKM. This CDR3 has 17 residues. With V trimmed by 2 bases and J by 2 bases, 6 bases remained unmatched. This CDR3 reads CASSLASGTRNTGELFF. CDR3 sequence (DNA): TGTGCCAGCAGTTTAGCTAGCGGGACCAGAAACACCGGGGAGCTGTTTTTT.

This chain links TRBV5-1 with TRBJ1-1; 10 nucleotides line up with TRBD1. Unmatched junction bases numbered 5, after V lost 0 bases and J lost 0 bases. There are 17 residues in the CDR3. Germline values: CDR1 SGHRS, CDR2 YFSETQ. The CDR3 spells CASSLGQGATLNTEAFF. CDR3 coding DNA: TGCGCCAGCAGCTTGGGACAGGGGGCAACCTTGAACACTGAAGCTTTCTTT.

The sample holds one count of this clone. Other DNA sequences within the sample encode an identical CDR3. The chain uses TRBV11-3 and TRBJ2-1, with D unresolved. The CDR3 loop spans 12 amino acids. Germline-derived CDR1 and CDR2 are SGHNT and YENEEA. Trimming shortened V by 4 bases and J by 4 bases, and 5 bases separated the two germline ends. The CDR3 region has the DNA TGTGCCAGCAGCTCTAAGTACAATGAGCAGTTCTTC. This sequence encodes CASSSKYNEQFF. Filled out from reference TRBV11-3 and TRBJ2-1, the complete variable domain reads EAGVVQSPRYKIIEKKQPVAFWCNPISGHNTLYWYLQNLGQGPELLIRYENEEAVDDSQLPKDRFSAERLKGVDSTLKIQPAELGDSAVYLCASSSKYNEQFFGPGTRLTVL.

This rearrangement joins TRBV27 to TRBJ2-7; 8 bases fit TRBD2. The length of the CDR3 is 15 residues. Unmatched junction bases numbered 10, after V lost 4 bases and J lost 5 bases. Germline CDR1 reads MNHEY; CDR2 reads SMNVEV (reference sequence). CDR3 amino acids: CASSSTGTSRDEQYF. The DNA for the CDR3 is TGTGCCAGCAGTTCGACCGGGACTAGTCGCGACGAGCAGTACTTC.

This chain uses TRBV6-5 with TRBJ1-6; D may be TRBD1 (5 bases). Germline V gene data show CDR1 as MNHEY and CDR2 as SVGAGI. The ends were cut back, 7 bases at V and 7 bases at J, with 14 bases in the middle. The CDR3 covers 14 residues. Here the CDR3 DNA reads TGTGCCAGCACCTCTACAGGTTGGAATTCACCCCTCCACTTT. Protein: CASTSTGWNSPLHF.

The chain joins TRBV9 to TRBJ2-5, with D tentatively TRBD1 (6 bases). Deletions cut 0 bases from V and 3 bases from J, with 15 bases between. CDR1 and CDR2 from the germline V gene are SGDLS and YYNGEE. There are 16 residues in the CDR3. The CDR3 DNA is TGTGCCAGCAGCGTAGCTCTGAGGGACACAGAAGAGACCCAGTACTTC. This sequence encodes CASSVALRDTEETQYF.

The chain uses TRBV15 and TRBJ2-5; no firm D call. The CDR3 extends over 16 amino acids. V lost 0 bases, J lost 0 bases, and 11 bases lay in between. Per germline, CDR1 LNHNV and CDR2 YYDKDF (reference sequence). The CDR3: CATSRDLNGYQETQYF. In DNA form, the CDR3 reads TGTGCCACCAGCAGAGATCTTAACGGTTACCAAGAGACCCAGTACTTC.

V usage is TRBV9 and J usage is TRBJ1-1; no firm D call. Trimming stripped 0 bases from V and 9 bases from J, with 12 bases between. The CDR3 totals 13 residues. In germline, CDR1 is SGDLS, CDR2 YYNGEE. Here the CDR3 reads CASSVAISAQAFF. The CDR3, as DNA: TGTGCCAGCAGCGTAGCTATATCCGCGCAAGCTTTCTTT.

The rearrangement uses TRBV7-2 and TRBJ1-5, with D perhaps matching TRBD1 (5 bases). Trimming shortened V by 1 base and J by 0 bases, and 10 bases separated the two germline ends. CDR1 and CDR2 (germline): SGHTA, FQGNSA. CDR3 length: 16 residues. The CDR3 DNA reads TGTGCCAGCAGCTTAGTCGGGGGAAATAGCAATCAGCCCCAGCATTTT. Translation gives CASSLVGGNSNQPQHF.

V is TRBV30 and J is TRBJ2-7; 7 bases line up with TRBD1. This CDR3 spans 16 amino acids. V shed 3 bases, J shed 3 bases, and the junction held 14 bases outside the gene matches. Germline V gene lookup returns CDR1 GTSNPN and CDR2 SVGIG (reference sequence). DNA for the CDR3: TGTGCCTGGAGCCCCCCCTACAGGGGTGCGGACTACGAGCAGTACTTC. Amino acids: CAWSPPYRGADYEQYF.

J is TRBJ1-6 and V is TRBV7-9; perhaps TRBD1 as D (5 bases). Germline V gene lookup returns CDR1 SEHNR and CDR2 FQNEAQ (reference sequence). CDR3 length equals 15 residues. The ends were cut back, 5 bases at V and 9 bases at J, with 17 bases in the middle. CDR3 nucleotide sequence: TGTGCCAGCAGCGGGGGAGGCGGGGGTGGTTCACCCCTCCACTTT. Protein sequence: CASSGGGGGGSPLHF.

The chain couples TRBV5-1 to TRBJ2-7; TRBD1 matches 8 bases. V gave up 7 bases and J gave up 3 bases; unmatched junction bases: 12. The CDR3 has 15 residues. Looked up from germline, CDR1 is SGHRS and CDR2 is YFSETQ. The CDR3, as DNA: TGCGCCAGCCGCATGGGACAGGCAAGGGGCTACGAGCAGTACTTC. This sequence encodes CASRMGQARGYEQYF.

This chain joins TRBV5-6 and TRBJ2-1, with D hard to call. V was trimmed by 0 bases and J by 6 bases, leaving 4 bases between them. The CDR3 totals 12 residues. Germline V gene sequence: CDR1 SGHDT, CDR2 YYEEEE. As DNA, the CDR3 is TGTGCCAGCAGCTTGGGTAGCAATGAGCAGTTCTTC. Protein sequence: CASSLGSNEQFF.

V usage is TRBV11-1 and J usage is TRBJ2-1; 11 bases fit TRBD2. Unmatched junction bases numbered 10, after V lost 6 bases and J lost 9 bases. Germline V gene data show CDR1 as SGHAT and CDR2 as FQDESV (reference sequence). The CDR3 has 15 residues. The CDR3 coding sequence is TGTGCCAGCAGACCCGGGGTAGCGGGAGGGAGTGAGCAGTTCTTC. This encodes CASRPGVAGGSEQFF.

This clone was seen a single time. The CDR3 coding sequence is TGCAGCGTTGACTGGGTGCGGGAGGAGTTCTTC. Translation gives CSVDWVREEFF. This chain uses TRBV29-1 with TRBJ2-1, with 8 nucleotides matching TRBD2. The length of the CDR3 is 11 residues. The V gene end was trimmed by 3 bases and the J gene end by 14 bases; junction bases not matched to a gene: 6. Germline CDR1 SQVTM, CDR2 ANQGSEA.

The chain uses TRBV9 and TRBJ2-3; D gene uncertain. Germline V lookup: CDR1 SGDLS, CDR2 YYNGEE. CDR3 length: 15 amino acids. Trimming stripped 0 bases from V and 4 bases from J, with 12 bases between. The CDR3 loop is CASSVGGRWADTQYF. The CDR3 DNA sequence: TGTGCCAGCAGCGTAGGAGGAAGGTGGGCAGATACGCAGTATTTT.

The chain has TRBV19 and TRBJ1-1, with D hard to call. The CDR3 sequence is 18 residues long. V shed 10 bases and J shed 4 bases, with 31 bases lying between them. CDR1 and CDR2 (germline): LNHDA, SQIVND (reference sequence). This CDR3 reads CATDPRGPGWEKSTEAFF. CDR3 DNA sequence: TGTGCCACCGACCCCCGCGGACCCGGATGGGAGAAAAGCACTGAAGCTTTCTTT.

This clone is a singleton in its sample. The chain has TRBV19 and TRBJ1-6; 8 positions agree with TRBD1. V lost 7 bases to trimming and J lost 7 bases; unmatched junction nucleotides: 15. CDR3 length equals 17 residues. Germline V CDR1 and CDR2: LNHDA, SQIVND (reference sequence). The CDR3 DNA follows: TGTGCCAGTACTAATCCCGGACAGGGAGGATGGAATTCACCCCTCCACTTT. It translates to CASTNPGQGGWNSPLHF.

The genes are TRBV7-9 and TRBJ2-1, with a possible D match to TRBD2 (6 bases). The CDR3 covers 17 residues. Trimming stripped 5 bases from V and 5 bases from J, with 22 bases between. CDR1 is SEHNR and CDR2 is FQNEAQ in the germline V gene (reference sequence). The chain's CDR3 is CASSPFPTPGGNNEQFF. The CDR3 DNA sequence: TGTGCCAGCAGCCCTTTTCCGACCCCAGGCGGGAACAATGAGCAGTTCTTC.